This T cell receptor (beta chain) was identified in a study of shared clonotypes between healthy human individuals. Clones were sequenced by immunoSEQ multiplex PCR, and TCRdb holds only the in-frame ones, with some missing. This table has approximately 1.1 million clones, 78% appearing once. This CDR3 region has 15 residues. V lost 0 bases to trimming and J lost 1 base, with 10 bases between them. Germline CDR1 and CDR2: SGHNT and YYREEE (reference sequence). The V gene is TRBV5-4, the J gene TRBJ1-2; unclear D gene. Sequencing was done on a sample of memory CD4+ T cells from PBMCs. The subset denotes: CD45RA-negative fraction. The receptor was derived from a man aged 18-30 years in good health. Some clones in this sample may be carry-over from other donors' samples. CDR3 sequence: CASSLDGSFNYGYTF. CDR3 sequence (DNA): TGTGCCAGCAGCTTGGACGGGTCCTTTAACTATGGCTACACCTTC.